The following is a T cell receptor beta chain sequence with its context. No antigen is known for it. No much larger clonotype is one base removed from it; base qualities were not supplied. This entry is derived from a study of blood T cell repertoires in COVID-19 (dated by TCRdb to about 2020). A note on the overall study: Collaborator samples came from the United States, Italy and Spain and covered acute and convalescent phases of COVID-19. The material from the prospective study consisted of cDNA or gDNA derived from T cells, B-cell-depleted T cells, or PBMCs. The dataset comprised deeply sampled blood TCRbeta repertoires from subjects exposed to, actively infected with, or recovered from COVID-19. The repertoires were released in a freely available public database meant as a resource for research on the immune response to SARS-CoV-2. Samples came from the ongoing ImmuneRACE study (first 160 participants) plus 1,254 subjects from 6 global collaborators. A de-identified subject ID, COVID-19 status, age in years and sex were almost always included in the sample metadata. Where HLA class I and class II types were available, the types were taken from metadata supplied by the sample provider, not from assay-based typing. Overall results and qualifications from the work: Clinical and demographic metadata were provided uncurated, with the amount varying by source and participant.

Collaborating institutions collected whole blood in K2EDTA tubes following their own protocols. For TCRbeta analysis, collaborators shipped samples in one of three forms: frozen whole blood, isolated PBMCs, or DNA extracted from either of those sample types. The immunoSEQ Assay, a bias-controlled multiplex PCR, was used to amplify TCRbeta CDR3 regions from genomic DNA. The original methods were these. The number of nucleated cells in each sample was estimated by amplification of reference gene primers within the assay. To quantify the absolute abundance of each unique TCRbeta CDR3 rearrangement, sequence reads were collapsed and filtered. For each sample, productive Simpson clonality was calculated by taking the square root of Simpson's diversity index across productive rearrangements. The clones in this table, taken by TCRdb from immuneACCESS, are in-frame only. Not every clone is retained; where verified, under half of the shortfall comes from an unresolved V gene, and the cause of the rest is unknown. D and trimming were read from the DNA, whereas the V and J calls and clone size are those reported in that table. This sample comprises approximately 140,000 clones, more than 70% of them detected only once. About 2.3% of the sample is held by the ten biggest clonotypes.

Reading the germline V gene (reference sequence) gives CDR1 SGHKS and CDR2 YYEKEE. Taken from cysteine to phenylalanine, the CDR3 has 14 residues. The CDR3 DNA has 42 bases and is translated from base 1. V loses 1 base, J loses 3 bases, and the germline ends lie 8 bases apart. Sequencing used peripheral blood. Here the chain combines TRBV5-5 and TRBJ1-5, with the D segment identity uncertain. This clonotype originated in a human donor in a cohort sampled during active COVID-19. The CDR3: CASSLYQYNQPQHF. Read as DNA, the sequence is TGTGCCAGCAGCTTGTATCAGTACAATCAGCCCCAGCATTTT.